This T cell receptor beta chain came from a study of vaccination effects on CD4 cells after COVID-19. Study outcomes and limitations: The study dataset contains few convalescent patients and includes no early post-infection timepoints. Cross-reactivity toward common cold coronaviruses was confined to only 1 of 255 vaccine-induced clones in healthy vaccinees.

Some clones are missing from TCRdb's copy, which holds only in-frame ones; the method was immunoSEQ multiplex PCR. In the table there are approximately 30,000 clones, roughly 73% of which are singletons. Antigen-specific CD4+ T cells were first expanded with viral peptide pools by the ViraFEST assay and only then sequenced. Following a roughly ten-day culture, CD4+ T cells were purified. Nucleocapsid antibodies stayed negative before and after vaccination, showing no earlier SARS-CoV-2 infection. IL-2 at around 9.8 IU/ml and peptides at 9.5 to 10 ug/ml were added to cultured PBMC, about 1.8 million per well. Germline V lookup: CDR1 LGHNA, CDR2 YNFKEQ. The CDR3 is made up of 11 amino acids. The V end lost 7 bases, the J end lost 6 bases, and 10 bases lay between the germline ends. A remark on this clone: Its antigen is as yet unknown.

The sequences come from CD4+ T cells from PBMCs cultured with HCoV-OC43 spike peptides, collected before COVID-19 vaccination. Subset described: HCoV-OC43 spike overlapping peptide pool stimulation. This clonotype originated in a human donor who received a COVID-19 vaccine. J is TRBJ2-7 and V is TRBV4-2; D not certain. The CDR3 DNA reads TGTGCCAGCACTTCCTGGGGCGAGCAGTACTTC. Translation: CASTSWGEQYF.